This TCR beta chain came from a study of T cell changes during pregnancy in multiple sclerosis. V trimming: 1 base; J trimming: 2 bases; junction bases outside the gene matches: 4. Germline CDR1 is SGDLS and CDR2 is YYNGEE. This CDR3 is 16 amino acids long. Sequencing was performed with immunoSEQ multiplex PCR; in TCRdb, only in-frame clones are kept and a portion is missing. This table has over 55,000 clones, roughly 90% appearing once. Sequenced here: peripheral blood, sampled in the first trimester of pregnancy. J is TRBJ2-3 and V is TRBV9, with 10 bases lining up with TRBD2. The origin of this receptor is a female donor with multiple sclerosis, enrolled in a pregnancy study. CDR3 bases: TGTGCCAGCAGCGTATCTAGCGGGAGCTACACAGATACGCAGTATTTT. Protein product: CASSVSSGSYTDTQYF.